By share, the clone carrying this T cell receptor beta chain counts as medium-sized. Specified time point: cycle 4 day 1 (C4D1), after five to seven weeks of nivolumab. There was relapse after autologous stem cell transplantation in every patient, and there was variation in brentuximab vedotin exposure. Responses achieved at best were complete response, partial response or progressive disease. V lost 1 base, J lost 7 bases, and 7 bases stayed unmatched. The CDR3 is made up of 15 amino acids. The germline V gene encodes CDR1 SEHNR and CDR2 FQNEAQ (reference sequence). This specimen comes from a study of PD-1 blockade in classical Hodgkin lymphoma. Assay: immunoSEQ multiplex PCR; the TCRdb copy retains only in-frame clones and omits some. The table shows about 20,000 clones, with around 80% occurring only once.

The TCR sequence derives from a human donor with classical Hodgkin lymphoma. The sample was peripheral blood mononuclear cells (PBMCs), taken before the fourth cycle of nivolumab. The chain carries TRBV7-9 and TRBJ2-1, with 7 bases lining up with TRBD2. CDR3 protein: CASSLVGGGGNEQFF. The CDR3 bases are TGTGCCAGCAGCTTAGTTGGGGGGGGAGGGAATGAGCAGTTCTTC.